The clone carrying this T cell receptor (beta chain) occurred once. The germline gives CDR1 LGHDT, CDR2 YNNKEL (reference sequence). Trimming stripped 2 bases from V and 1 base from J, with 8 bases between. The CDR3 spans 14 residues. Under the authors' procedure: Amplification from reference gene primers served as the basis for estimated nucleated cell counts. Here immunoSEQ multiplex PCR was the method, and the copy in TCRdb shows in-frame clones only, minus some. Clone size and V and J calls were adopted from that table, with D and trimming inferred from the DNA. This table has about 110,000 clones, around nine tenths appearing once. This specimen comes from a study of blood T cell repertoires in COVID-19. About the research overall: Some COVID-19 samples were acute and others convalescent; all came from the United States, Italy and Spain.

This clonotype was sampled from an older woman who had recovered from COVID-19. What was sequenced was peripheral blood. The chain employs TRBV3-1 (or the pseudogene TRBV3-2) and TRBJ1-1; no firm D call. DNA of the CDR3: TGTGCCAGCAGCCAAAGAGGCTGGAACACTGAAGCTTTCTTT. Protein sequence: CASSQRGWNTEAFF.